Listed here are 32 T cell receptor beta chains from one sample, sequenced in a study of ipilimumab plus nivolumab after autologous stem cell transplantation. Sequencing used immunoSEQ multiplex PCR; TCRdb keeps in-frame clones, though not all of them. The sample lists 35,000 to 50,000 clones, roughly 88% occurring once. The sequencing used PBMCs, collected in a trial of ipilimumab plus nivolumab as post-transplant consolidation. The receptors shown here come from a male donor with multiple myeloma.

The rearrangement uses TRBV10-1 and TRBJ1-6; D not certain. V gave up 2 bases and J gave up 7 bases, with 15 bases separating them. The CDR3 sequence is 16 residues long. CDR1 WNHNN and CDR2 SYGVQD come from the germline V gene (reference sequence). CDR3 nucleotide sequence: TGCGCCAGCAGTGAGCTGAGACCCGGGCTGAATTCACCCCTCCACTTT. Amino acid sequence: CASSELRPGLNSPLHF.

This clone has more than one count but fewer than ten. V gene TRBV5-1 combines with J gene TRBJ1-2; D call uncertain. The CDR3 loop spans 14 amino acids. The V end was cut by 0 bases, the J end by 5 bases, with 11 bases between. CDR1 SGHRS and CDR2 YFSETQ come from the germline V gene. CDR3 amino acids: CASSLALGVYGYTF. The CDR3 region has the DNA TGCGCCAGCAGCTTGGCCTTAGGTGTATATGGCTACACCTTC.

This clone turned up a few times. The rearrangement links TRBV7-9 to TRBJ2-7; no clear D. This CDR3 is 14 amino acids long. The ends were cut back, 0 bases at V and 7 bases at J, with 13 bases in the middle. The germline gives CDR1 SEHNR, CDR2 FQNEAQ (reference sequence). CDR3 amino acids: CASSLAHGLEEQYF. CDR3 DNA sequence: TGTGCCAGCAGCTTAGCGCATGGGCTAGAAGAGCAGTACTTC.

V usage is TRBV18 and J usage is TRBJ2-5, with D unclear. Germline assignment: CDR1 KGHSH and CDR2 LQKENI. The CDR3 runs to 15 residues. Trimming shortened V by 6 bases and J by 2 bases, and 16 bases separated the two germline ends. CDR3 DNA sequence: TGTGCCAGCTCCCCTTCGTCCATGCAACAAGAGACCCAGTACTTC. Encoded protein: CASSPSSMQQETQYF.

The genes are TRBV30 and TRBJ1-1; D gene unclear. Germline assignment: CDR1 GTSNPN and CDR2 SVGIG (reference sequence). V was shortened by 3 bases and J by 5 bases, with 19 bases between the two germline ends. The CDR3 sequence is 15 residues long. As DNA, the CDR3 is TGTGCCTGGAGCCAACCGGGCCTCAGTAGGACTGAAGCTTTCTTT. It is translated as CAWSQPGLSRTEAFF.

V is TRBV2 and J is TRBJ1-1; no clear D. The CDR3 spans 11 residues. Germline V CDR1 and CDR2: SNHLY, FYNNEI. Trimming stripped 8 bases from V and 4 bases from J, with 8 bases between. Written as DNA, the CDR3 is TGTGCCAGCCAGTACAGCACTGAAGCTTTCTTT. Protein product: CASQYSTEAFF. Complete variable domain (other parts from reference TRBV2 and TRBJ1-1): EPEVTQTPSHQVTQMGQEVILRCVPISNHLYFYWYRQILGQKVEFLVSFYNNEISEKSEIFDDQFSVERPDGSNFTLKIRSTKLEDSAMYFCASQYSTEAFFGQGTRLTVV.

The gene calls are TRBV6-5 and TRBJ2-2, with D perhaps matching TRBD1 or TRBD2 (5 bases each). This CDR3 spans 13 amino acids. Germline V gene lookup returns CDR1 MNHEY and CDR2 SVGAGI. Trimming left V 7 bases short and J 6 bases short, with 12 bases between. In nucleotides, the CDR3 is TGTGCCAGCACCGTTGGGGGTCCCGGGGAGCTGTTTTTT. It translates to CASTVGGPGELFF.

The genes are TRBV11-2 and TRBJ2-2, with D tentatively TRBD1 (5 bases). This CDR3 spans 15 amino acids. The V end was cut by 0 bases, the J end by 3 bases, with 8 bases between. CDR1 and CDR2 from the germline V gene are SGHAT and FQNNGV. Here the CDR3 reads CASSLEDIYTGELFF. The DNA of the CDR3 is TGTGCCAGCAGCTTAGAGGACATTTACACCGGGGAGCTGTTTTTT.

V is TRBV11-2 and J is TRBJ2-6, with 7 bases fitting TRBD1. The J segment lost 4 bases and the V segment lost 7 bases, leaving 16 bases of the junction unmatched. CDR3 length: 18 amino acids. Germline CDR1 reads SGHAT; CDR2 reads FQNNGV. CDR3 sequence reads: CASTPRGTVPPGANVLTF. The DNA for the CDR3 is TGTGCCAGCACCCCCAGGGGGACAGTTCCTCCGGGGGCCAACGTCCTGACTTTC.

The chain couples TRBV6-1 to TRBJ2-1, with TRBD1 identical over 12 bases. CDR1 and CDR2 (germline): MNHNS, SASEGT. The CDR3 loop spans 13 amino acids. J gave up 10 bases and V 7 bases, and 5 bases lay outside the gene matches. DNA for the CDR3: TGTGCCAGCAAGGGACAGGGGGCGGGGGAGCAGTTCTTC. Translating gives CASKGQGAGEQFF.

This clone was observed a single time. The chain links TRBV7-2 to TRBJ2-7; D possibly corresponds to TRBD1 (6 bases). This CDR3 is built from 15 residues. Deletions cut 5 bases from V and 4 bases from J, with 18 bases between. The germline V gene encodes CDR1 SGHTA and CDR2 FQGNSA. As DNA, the CDR3 is TGTGCCAGCAGCCCCTCAGGCGCAGGGGAGTACGAGCAGTACTTC. It codes for CASSPSGAGEYEQYF.

The chain links TRBV7-2 to TRBJ1-6; D perhaps matches TRBD1 (6 bases). Germline-derived CDR1 and CDR2 are SGHTA and FQGNSA. The CDR3 length is 16 residues. V was trimmed by 0 bases and J by 4 bases, leaving 10 bases between them. The CDR3 sequence is CASSLAGTPYNSPLHF. The CDR3 DNA is TGTGCCAGCAGCTTAGCCGGGACACCATATAATTCACCCCTCCACTTT.

V and J are TRBV5-5 and TRBJ1-2; D ambiguous. The CDR3 has 16 residues. Trimming took 1 base from V and 5 from J, leaving 18 bases between them. CDR1 is SGHKS, CDR2 YYEKEE, per germline (reference sequence). CDR3 nucleotides: TGTGCCAGCAGCTTGAGGCAATCCGGGGAGGTATATGGCTACACCTTC. Protein sequence: CASSLRQSGEVYGYTF.

This rearrangement joins TRBV5-6 to TRBJ2-7, with D tentatively TRBD2 (6 bases). The CDR3 contains 14 residues. V was pared by 0 bases and J by 4 bases, with 11 bases between. The germline V gene encodes CDR1 SGHDT and CDR2 YYEEEE. CDR3 in DNA: TGTGCCAGCAGCTTGGTGGACGGGAGATACGAGCAGTACTTC. Residues: CASSLVDGRYEQYF.

This chain uses TRBV30 with TRBJ1-6; D gene unclear. The CDR3 length is 15 residues. Germline V gene sequence: CDR1 GTSNPN, CDR2 SVGIG (reference sequence). The V gene lost 5 bases and the J gene lost 7 bases, with 18 bases spanning the gap. CDR3 residues: CAWDVMGLRNSPLHF. The CDR3 DNA is TGTGCCTGGGATGTTATGGGGTTGCGGAATTCACCCCTCCACTTT.

The CDR3 here is CASSDGVSNQPQHF. CDR3 sequence (DNA): TGTGCCAGCAGTGATGGGGTTAGCAATCAGCCCCAGCATTTT. The rearrangement links TRBV27 to TRBJ1-5; D remains ambiguous. The germline V gene has CDR1 MNHEY and CDR2 SMNVEV (reference sequence). This CDR3 is 14 amino acids long. V gave up 5 bases and J gave up 0 bases, with 8 bases separating them.

This sequence joins TRBV18 and TRBJ2-3, with TRBD1 matching 10 bases. The CDR3 totals 16 residues. Trimming cost V 4 bases and J 4 bases; bases outside gene matches: 8. The V gene's germline CDR1 is KGHSH and CDR2 LQKENI. The CDR3 nucleotides read TGTGCCAGCTCACGGAGGACAGGGGGGACCTCAGATACGCAGTATTTT. Amino acids: CASSRRTGGTSDTQYF.

The rearrangement links TRBV5-1 to TRBJ1-1, with D possibly matching TRBD1 (6 bases). The germline gives CDR1 SGHRS, CDR2 YFSETQ. The CDR3 has 14 residues. V was trimmed by 4 bases and J by 0 bases, leaving 10 bases between them. The CDR3 sequence: CASSPDRMNTEAFF. In nucleotides, the CDR3 is TGCGCCAGCAGCCCCGACAGGATGAACACTGAAGCTTTCTTT.

The V and J genes are TRBV6-4 and TRBJ2-3; 7 bases map to TRBD2. The ends lost 2 bases at V and 0 bases at J; junction bases unmatched: 2. Germline-derived CDR1 and CDR2 are MRHNA and SNTAGT. The CDR3 runs 15 residues. The CDR3 sequence: CASSDGRASTDTQYF. The CDR3 bases are TGTGCCAGCAGTGACGGGAGGGCTAGCACAGATACGCAGTATTTT.

The gene calls are TRBV2 and TRBJ1-1, with TRBD1 identical over 7 bases. With V trimmed by 6 bases and J by 4 bases, 14 bases remained unmatched. The germline V gene has CDR1 SNHLY and CDR2 FYNNEI. The length of the CDR3 is 16 residues. Here the CDR3 DNA reads TGTGCCAGCAGCGAGGAGAGACACAGGGGATCCACTGAAGCTTTCTTT. Translation: CASSEERHRGSTEAFF.

The rearrangement uses TRBV5-1 and TRBJ2-3; D perhaps matches TRBD1 (5 bases). CDR1 SGHRS and CDR2 YFSETQ come from the germline V gene. The CDR3 has 15 residues. Trimming removed 0 bases at V and 1 base at J, with 9 bases between. CDR3 DNA: TGCGCCAGCAGCTTGGAGGTAGGGGGCACAGATACGCAGTATTTT. Encoded protein: CASSLEVGGTDTQYF.

V and J are TRBV19 and TRBJ1-6, with TRBD1 matching over 9 bases. Germline CDR1 reads LNHDA; CDR2 reads SQIVND (reference sequence). Trimming took 6 bases from V and 7 from J; bases not matched to a gene: 7. CDR3 length: 15 amino acids. The CDR3 sequence is CASRGQGGWNSPLHF. The CDR3 nucleotides are TGTGCCAGTAGGGGACAGGGTGGTTGGAATTCACCCCTCCACTTT.

The chain has TRBV6-5 and TRBJ2-2; no firm D call. This CDR3 has 12 amino acids. The V gene's germline CDR1 is MNHEY and CDR2 SVGAGI. Trimming took off 4 bases at V and 3 bases at J, with 3 bases between the two ends. Here the CDR3 reads CASSWHTGELFF. Here the CDR3 DNA reads TGTGCCAGCAGTTGGCACACCGGGGAGCTGTTTTTT.

The rearrangement links TRBV9 to TRBJ2-3; 9 nucleotides align to TRBD2. The CDR3 loop spans 14 amino acids. Looked up from germline, CDR1 is SGDLS and CDR2 is YYNGEE. Germline trimming cut 4 bases from V and 5 bases from J; bases unmatched to any gene: 5. The CDR3 loop reads CASSPWTSVDTQYF. CDR3 DNA: TGTGCCAGCAGCCCGTGGACTAGCGTAGATACGCAGTATTTT. Complete variable domain (other parts from reference TRBV9 and TRBJ2-3): DSGVTQTPKHLITATGQRVTLRCSPRSGDLSVYWYQQSLDQGLQFLIQYYNGEERAKGNILERFSAQQFPDLHSELNLSSLELGDSALYFCASSPWTSVDTQYFGPGTRLTVL.

V gene TRBV19 combines with J gene TRBJ2-1; 8 bases agree with TRBD2. The germline CDR1 and CDR2 sequences are LNHDA and SQIVND (reference sequence). V trimming: 3 bases; J trimming: 9 bases; junction bases outside the gene matches: 10. This CDR3 has 15 residues. The CDR3 sequence: CASSIRAGEIGEQFF. The CDR3 DNA sequence: TGTGCCAGTAGTATTAGAGCGGGAGAAATCGGTGAGCAGTTCTTC. Full variable domain (outside the CDR3, taken from reference TRBV19 and TRBJ2-1): DGGITQSPKYLFRKEGQNVTLSCEQNLNHDAMYWYRQDPGQGLRLIYYSQIVNDFQKGDIAEGYSVSREKKESFPLTVTSAQKNPTAFYLCASSIRAGEIGEQFFGPGTRLTVL.

The V call is TRBV7-2, the J call TRBJ2-7; D gene ambiguous. V was pared by 1 base and J by 4 bases, with 5 bases between. The CDR3 has 12 residues. CDR1 and CDR2 (germline): SGHTA, FQGNSA. This chain's CDR3 is CASSLGSYEQYF. CDR3 nucleotide sequence: TGTGCCAGCAGCTTAGGGTCTTACGAGCAGTACTTC.

The chain joins TRBV10-3 to TRBJ1-6; D gene ambiguous. This CDR3 is built from 11 residues. CDR1 and CDR2 from the germline V gene are ENHRY and SYGVKD. V was cut by 3 bases and J by 7 bases, with 1 base left in between. The CDR3 nucleotides read TGTGCCATCAGTGACAATTCACCCCTCCACTTT. It specifies CAISDNSPLHF.

This chain links TRBV7-8 with TRBJ2-2; D gene ambiguous. This CDR3 comprises 13 residues. Germline CDR1 SGHVS, CDR2 FQNEAQ. The V gene lost 4 bases and the J gene lost 8 bases, with 11 bases spanning the gap. The CDR3 region is CASSYPASGELFF. DNA of the CDR3: TGTGCCAGCAGCTACCCGGCTTCGGGGGAGCTGTTTTTT.

The table lists this clone with a count of one. V and J are TRBV6-6 and TRBJ2-3; TRBD2 matches 8 bases. V shed 1 base, J shed 4 bases, and the junction held 7 bases outside the gene matches. CDR3 size: 16 residues. Looked up from germline, CDR1 is MNHNY and CDR2 is SVGAGI (reference sequence). CDR3 sequence (DNA): TGTGCCAGCAGTTACTTGGGACTAGACGCGTCAGATACGCAGTATTTT. The encoded protein is CASSYLGLDASDTQYF.

This clone was recorded once. The chain carries TRBV7-2 and TRBJ2-7; TRBD2 agrees at 9 bases. From germline, CDR1 is SGHTA and CDR2 FQGNSA. The V segment lost 2 bases and the J segment 1 base; nucleotides outside the gene matches: 3. CDR3 length equals 15 residues. CDR3 nucleotide sequence: TGTGCCAGCAGCTTAACGGGACTAGCTTCCTACGAGCAGTACTTC. Protein product: CASSLTGLASYEQYF.

The V gene is TRBV28, the J gene TRBJ2-2; TRBD1 aligns across 8 bases. CDR3 size: 12 residues. Trimming removed 5 bases from V and 14 bases from J; junction bases left unmatched: 7. The V gene's germline CDR1 is MDHEN and CDR2 SYDVKM. CDR3 region: CASSTQDRVLFF. The CDR3 coding sequence is TGTGCCAGCAGTACTCAGGACAGGGTCCTGTTTTTT. The full variable domain, its missing parts supplied by reference TRBV28 and TRBJ2-2, is DVKVTQSSRYLVKRTGEKVFLECVQDMDHENMFWYRQDPGLGLRLIYFSYDVKMKEKGDIPEGYSVSREKKERFSLILESASTNQTSMYLCASSTQDRVLFFGEGSRLTVL.

This clone has just a few counts. The CDR3 DNA reads TGTGCCAGCAGCCCCCTGGACAGAACTGAAGCTTTCTTT. Its protein is CASSPLDRTEAFF. The chain employs TRBV9 and TRBJ1-1; TRBD1 is a possible D gene (6 bases). The germline V gene encodes CDR1 SGDLS and CDR2 YYNGEE. V was cut by 4 bases and J by 5 bases, with 12 bases left in between. The CDR3 extends over 13 amino acids.